Following are 6 T cell receptor beta chains from one sample sequenced in a study of blood T cells in healthy people across ages. PCR was performed a second time for about 7 to 11 cycles using a sample-barcoded 5' primer and a J-beta primer mix. One entry per CDR3 protein, called by TCRdb with MiXCR from the 5' RACE reads. The repertoire has under 2 million distinct CDR3 sequences, 34% of them found once; the top ten carry about 11%. Sequencing was done on a sample of blood. The source of these receptors is a young woman in good health.

This clonotype has just a few counts. The chain combines TRBV20-1 with TRBJ2-7; 7 bases are shared with TRBD2. CDR1 is DFQATT, CDR2 SNEGSKA, per germline (reference sequence). CDR3 length: 15 amino acids. The V and J ends lost 0 bases and 3 bases, in that order; junction bases with no gene match: 8. The CDR3 here is CSARDFRLARYEQYF. The DNA of the CDR3 is TGCAGTGCTAGAGATTTTAGACTAGCCCGCTACGAGCAGTACTTC.

J is TRBJ2-1 and V is TRBV6-2 or TRBV6-3; 14 bases align to TRBD2. The J segment lost 5 bases and the V segment lost 1 base, leaving 10 bases of the junction unmatched. Looked up from germline, CDR1 is MNHEY and CDR2 is SVGEGT. CDR3 length: 19 residues. CDR3 nucleotides: TGTGCCAGCAGTTACTTGGGCGGGACTAGCGGGAGAGGGGACAATGAGCAGTTCTTC. Translating it yields CASSYLGGTSGRGDNEQFF.

This clonotype has just a few counts. V and J are TRBV29-1 and TRBJ1-1; D may be TRBD1 (5 bases). The length of the CDR3 is 11 residues. V dropped 6 bases and J dropped 8 bases, with 13 bases sitting between them. Germline-derived CDR1 and CDR2 are SQVTM and ANQGSEA. The CDR3 loop reads CSVGDVTEAFF. The CDR3 DNA follows: TGCAGCGTCGGGGACGTGACCGAAGCTTTCTTT.

The chain is built from TRBV5-1 and TRBJ1-6, with D possibly being TRBD1 (5 bases). Deletions cut 4 bases from V and 6 bases from J, with 11 bases between. CDR3 size: 14 residues. The germline CDR1 and CDR2 sequences are SGHRS and YFSETQ. CDR3 region: CASSLRERNSPLHF. CDR3 coding DNA: TGCGCCAGCAGCCTCAGGGAACGTAATTCACCCCTCCACTTT.

As for this clonotype: The junction departs from germline at one end; a sequencing error may be responsible. V gene TRBV2 combines with J gene TRBJ2-7; D ambiguous. CDR3 size: 12 residues. CDR1 SNHLY and CDR2 FYNNEI come from the germline V gene. The DNA of the CDR3 is TGTGCCAGCAGTGAAGCGTATACCGAGCGGTACTTC. Translated: CASSEAYTERYF.

With regard to this clonotype: A read error may be the cause here, since a much bigger clone is one base away. V is TRBV2 and J is TRBJ2-1; 10 bases line up with TRBD1. CDR1 is SNHLY, CDR2 FYNNEI, per germline. The CDR3 runs 11 residues. CDR3 DNA sequence: TGTACCAGCAGCGTCGGACAGGGGGAGTTCTTC. It translates to CTSSVGQGEFF.